Shown below are 21 T cell receptor beta chains from a single sample sequenced in a study of cytomegalovirus exposure and HLA in healthy donors. Method: immunoSEQ multiplex PCR; TCRdb's copy keeps in-frame clones and lacks some. The sample holds about 180,000 clones, around nine tenths seen once. The sample comprised PBMCs. These receptors originate from a man aged 18 to 29 in good health and CMV-seropositive.

This clone was seen more than once but under ten times. The chain joins TRBV19 to TRBJ1-2; no reliable D call. Germline assignment: CDR1 LNHDA and CDR2 SQIVND (reference sequence). The germline V and J ends were trimmed by 7 bases and 5 bases, with 11 bases remaining between them. CDR3 length: 12 residues. The CDR3 loop reads CASTDIGYGYTF. The CDR3 DNA is TGTGCCAGTACCGACATAGGTTATGGCTACACCTTC.

This chain connects TRBV10-1 to TRBJ2-3, with 8 bases matching TRBD2. Germline V gene sequence: CDR1 WNHNN, CDR2 SYGVQD (reference sequence). The V and J ends lost 8 bases and 2 bases, in that order; junction bases with no gene match: 15. The CDR3 consists of 17 residues. CDR3 coding DNA: TGCGCCAGCTATCGAGGACTAGCAGGCGGGTCCACAGATACGCAGTATTTT. Translation gives CASYRGLAGGSTDTQYF.

This sequence joins TRBV4-2 and TRBJ2-2; 9 bases line up with TRBD2. V was pared by 4 bases and J by 0 bases, with 3 bases of the junction left unmatched. The CDR3 is 16 amino acids. Germline CDR1 is LGHNA and CDR2 is YNFKEQ. CDR3 in amino acids: CASSRGLATNTGELFF. CDR3 DNA: TGTGCCAGCAGCCGCGGACTAGCGACGAACACCGGGGAGCTGTTTTTT.

V usage is TRBV11-2 and J usage is TRBJ2-7, with 7 bases lining up with TRBD2. The CDR3 sequence is 14 residues long. The germline V gene has CDR1 SGHAT and CDR2 FQNNGV. J lost 3 bases, V lost 8 bases, and 10 bases had no gene match. The CDR3 region has the DNA TGTGCCAGCCAGCGGGGACTTCGAGACTACGAGCAGTACTTC. Protein product: CASQRGLRDYEQYF.

The rearrangement uses TRBV28 and TRBJ2-3, with 8 nucleotides matching TRBD2. CDR1 is MDHEN and CDR2 is SYDVKM in the germline V gene. This CDR3 is 16 amino acids long. The V and J ends lost 4 bases and 4 bases, in that order; junction bases with no gene match: 10. The CDR3 DNA sequence: TGTGCCAGCAGTTACGTCCAGCGGGAGTGGGCAGATACGCAGTATTTT. This gives the protein CASSYVQREWADTQYF.

The chain combines TRBV5-7 with TRBJ2-7; D is uncertain. TRBV5-7 is placed among ORFs of uncertain function. V shed 0 bases and J shed 3 bases, with 13 bases lying between them. The CDR3 contains 15 residues. CDR3 DNA sequence: TGTGCCAGCAGCTTGGAAGACTTAGAGGTCTACGAGCAGTACTTC. This encodes CASSLEDLEVYEQYF.

The chain combines TRBV11-2 with TRBJ2-7; 9 bases align to TRBD2. Unmatched junction bases numbered 9, after V lost 4 bases and J lost 2 bases. Germline lookup yields CDR1 SGHAT and CDR2 FQNNGV. CDR3 size: 16 residues. The CDR3 is CASSSTLAGVTYEQYF. In DNA form, the CDR3 reads TGTGCCAGCAGCTCGACATTAGCGGGGGTTACCTACGAGCAGTACTTC.

The chain couples TRBV4-1 to TRBJ1-2, with D perhaps TRBD1 (6 bases). CDR1 MGHRA and CDR2 YSYEKL come from the germline V gene. Trimming left V 0 bases short and J 6 bases short, with 26 bases between. The CDR3 is 19 residues long. CDR3 sequence reads: CASSQETTGQRPRKDGYTF. CDR3 in DNA: TGCGCCAGCAGCCAAGAAACCACAGGGCAGCGCCCCCGCAAAGATGGCTACACCTTC.

The chain carries TRBV13 and TRBJ1-2; D remains ambiguous. The CDR3 extends over 12 amino acids. From germline, CDR1 is PRHDT and CDR2 FYEKMQ (reference sequence). With 0 bases removed from V and 8 bases from J, the gap between germline ends came to 7 bases. Written as DNA, the CDR3 is TGTGCCAGCAGCTTAGGGGGGAGAGGCTACACCTTC. Translating gives CASSLGGRGYTF.

The chain recombines TRBV10-3 with TRBJ2-7; D not resolved. Trimming took off 7 bases at V and 7 bases at J, with 11 bases between the two ends. The V gene's germline CDR1 is ENHRY and CDR2 SYGVKD. There are 11 residues in the CDR3. In nucleotides, the CDR3 is TGTGCCATCACCGCTCAGGAAGAGCAGTACTTC. It yields the protein CAITAQEEQYF.

The chain is built from TRBV19 and TRBJ2-7; D may be TRBD2 (7 bases). The CDR3 consists of 15 residues. Deletions cut 5 bases from V and 3 bases from J, with 17 bases between. CDR1 and CDR2 (germline): LNHDA, SQIVND (reference sequence). CDR3 residues: CASSGVPGGRYEQYF. The CDR3 DNA is TGTGCCAGTAGTGGCGTCCCGGGGGGCCGCTACGAGCAGTACTTC.

The rearrangement uses TRBV7-2 and TRBJ1-2; 7 nucleotides align to TRBD1. The CDR3 is 15 amino acids. Germline lookup yields CDR1 SGHTA and CDR2 FQGNSA. The V and J ends lost 0 bases and 2 bases, in that order; junction bases with no gene match: 3. The CDR3 DNA sequence: TGTGCCAGCAGCTTAGCGACAGGGTCGAACTATGGCTACACCTTC. This encodes CASSLATGSNYGYTF.

The chain links TRBV9 to TRBJ2-2; 7 nucleotides match TRBD1. This CDR3 comprises 13 residues. Trimming removed 0 bases from V and 9 bases from J; junction bases left unmatched: 2. The germline V gene encodes CDR1 SGDLS and CDR2 YYNGEE. The CDR3 nucleotides read TGTGCCAGCAGCGTAGCAGGGGGTCGGGAGCTGTTTTTT. This codes for CASSVAGGRELFF. Looking up the rest from reference TRBV9 and TRBJ2-2 gives the full variable domain: DSGVTQTPKHLITATGQRVTLRCSPRSGDLSVYWYQQSLDQGLQFLIQYYNGEERAKGNILERFSAQQFPDLHSELNLSSLELGDSALYFCASSVAGGRELFFGEGSRLTVL.

V gene TRBV29-1 combines with J gene TRBJ2-1, with 10 bases matching TRBD2. Trimming cost V 1 base and J 3 bases; bases outside gene matches: 6. The CDR3 runs 16 residues. Germline V gene lookup returns CDR1 SQVTM and CDR2 ANQGSEA. The CDR3 nucleotides are TGCAGCGTTGAAGGACTAGCGGGCGAGGACTACAATGAGCAGTTCTTC. Protein product: CSVEGLAGEDYNEQFF.

This chain connects TRBV7-9 to TRBJ2-1; 11 nucleotides align to TRBD1. The CDR3 spans 15 residues. J lost 1 base, V lost 6 bases, and 2 bases had no gene match. Germline lookup yields CDR1 SEHNR and CDR2 FQNEAQ (reference sequence). The CDR3 reads CASRGTGGSYNEQFF. The DNA for the CDR3 is TGTGCCAGCAGAGGGACAGGGGGATCCTACAATGAGCAGTTCTTC.

This sequence joins TRBV5-4 and TRBJ2-4; the match to TRBD1 covers 7 bases. Germline CDR1 is SGHNT and CDR2 is YYREEE (reference sequence). The V segment lost 1 base and the J segment 6 bases; nucleotides outside the gene matches: 4. The CDR3 runs to 14 residues. The CDR3: CASSLSAGGNIQYF. The CDR3 DNA sequence: TGTGCCAGCAGCTTGTCGGCAGGGGGAAACATTCAGTACTTC.

The chain links TRBV7-9 to TRBJ1-1, with D perhaps TRBD1 (5 bases). The V end lost 5 bases, the J end lost 13 bases, and 17 bases lay between the germline ends. Per the germline V gene, CDR1 is SEHNR and CDR2 is FQNEAQ (reference sequence). The CDR3 loop spans 12 amino acids. CDR3 nucleotide sequence: TGTGCCAGCAGCCTCAGCGGGGGTCTTGGTTTCTTT. It codes for CASSLSGGLGFF.

This chain links TRBV4-2 with TRBJ2-1; 7 bases are a match to TRBD2. From germline, CDR1 is LGHNA and CDR2 YNFKEQ. The CDR3 covers 12 residues. The J segment lost 7 bases and the V segment lost 3 bases, leaving 0 bases of the junction unmatched. The CDR3 is CASSHGGNEQFF. For the CDR3, the DNA is TGTGCCAGCAGCCACGGGGGGAATGAGCAGTTCTTC.

V usage is TRBV6-5 and J usage is TRBJ2-2; no clear D. V was trimmed by 3 bases and J by 8 bases, leaving 4 bases between them. The CDR3 loop spans 11 amino acids. CDR1 MNHEY and CDR2 SVGAGI come from the germline V gene. The CDR3, as DNA: TGTGCCAGCAGTTATATTGGGGAGCTGTTTTTT. Translating it yields CASSYIGELFF.

The rearrangement links TRBV4-3 to TRBJ1-2; TRBD1 matches at 7 bases. The CDR3 has 14 amino acids. V lost 3 bases and J lost 3; bases outside the gene matches: 4. In germline, CDR1 is LGHNA, CDR2 YSLEER. CDR3 in amino acids: CASSHRQGDYGYTF. CDR3 DNA: TGCGCCAGCAGCCACCGACAGGGAGACTATGGCTACACCTTC.

The chain carries TRBV6-5 and TRBJ1-6, with D possibly matching TRBD1 (6 bases). The CDR3 contains 14 residues. Trimming removed 6 bases at V and 5 bases at J, with 11 bases between. From germline, CDR1 is MNHEY and CDR2 SVGAGI. The CDR3 loop reads CASRRQADNSPLHF. The CDR3 DNA follows: TGTGCCAGCAGGCGACAGGCTGATAATTCACCCCTCCACTTT.